This is a list of T cell receptor beta chains from one sample in a study of blood T cell repertoires in COVID-19. Only in-frame clones appear in the TCRdb table, and some are missing; sequencing was by immunoSEQ multiplex PCR. Of over 250,000 clones in the sample, 80% to 90% were seen once. Sample: PBMCs or T cells enriched from blood (not recorded which). Every receptor here comes from a man aged 25 to 40 with acute COVID-19. CDR3s include the opening cysteine and the closing phenylalanine or tryptophan. Each record gives: V gene, J gene, D gene, clone size, CDR3 DNA, CDR3 protein. A D gene is named only where the DNA matches it firmly. Clone size is stated in some rows and not others, as once, few, many or a class when expanded.

TRBV7-9	TRBJ1-5	TRBD1	.	TGTGCCAGCAGCTCCCTAGGAGGGACAGGGGTCAGTCAGCCCCAGCATTTT	CASSSLGGTGVSQPQHF
TRBV27	TRBJ1-5	TRBD1	.	TGTGCCAGCAGGCCTACAGGGGGCGGGGTATGGCCCCAGCATTTT	CASRPTGGGVWPQHF
TRBV27	TRBJ1-5	TRBD1	.	TGTGCCAGCAGTTGGACAGGGGTTGATCAGCCCCAGCATTTT	CASSWTGVDQPQHF
TRBV14	TRBJ2-3	TRBD1	.	TGTGCCAGCAGCCAGGCCGGGACAGGGGCCGATACGCAGTATTTT	CASSQAGTGADTQYF
TRBV5-1	TRBJ1-1	TRBD1	.	TGCGCCAGCAGCTTGGATCAAACAGGGGTGGGTGAAGCTTTCTTT	CASSLDQTGVGEAFF
TRBV24-1	TRBJ2-3	TRBD2	.	TGTGCCACCAGTGGGACTAGCGGGATTACAGATACGCAGTATTTT	CATSGTSGITDTQYF
TRBV4-3	TRBJ2-3	.	.	TGCGCCAGCAGCCAAGCTGGACTAATGGGTTCTTCGGATACGCAGTATTTT	CASSQAGLMGSSDTQYF
TRBV29-1	TRBJ1-2	TRBD1	.	TGCAGCGCTTGGACAGGTCTAGGCTACACCTTC	CSAWTGLGYTF
TRBV3-1/TRBV3-2	TRBJ1-6	TRBD1	.	TGTGCCAGCAGCCCAGGGGGGCCCCTCCACTTT	CASSPGGPLHF
TRBV7-9	TRBJ1-3	.	.	TGTGCCAGCAGCTTGAGCAAAGGGGCAATCTCTGGAAACACCATATATTTT	CASSLSKGAISGNTIYF
TRBV6-5	TRBJ1-1	TRBD1	once	TGTGCCAGCAGGGGACAGGCCGATGGTGAAGCTTTCTTT	CASRGQADGEAFF
TRBV28	TRBJ1-2	.	.	TGTGCCAGCAGTTTAGGTCCAGGGGACGGCTACACCTTC	CASSLGPGDGYTF
TRBV9	TRBJ2-2	TRBD2	.	TGTGCCAGCAGCGAGAGGACTAGTCACACCGGGGAGCTGTTTTTT	CASSERTSHTGELFF
TRBV4-1	TRBJ1-3	.	.	TGCGCCAGCAGCCGCCAACAGGGAATCTCTGGAAACACCATATATTTT	CASSRQQGISGNTIYF
TRBV29-1	TRBJ2-3	TRBD2	.	TGCAGCGTTGAAGATAGCCTAGCGGGGAGCACAGATACGCAGTATTTT	CSVEDSLAGSTDTQYF
TRBV27	TRBJ2-1	TRBD1	.	TGTGCCAGCAGTTTTCTAGGGGGCGAACAGTTCTTC	CASSFLGGEQFF
TRBV4-1	TRBJ1-4	.	once	TGCGCCAGCAGCCAAGATCAAGTCCAGGGAATCACTCTCCCAACTAATGAAAAACTGTTTTTT	CASSQDQVQGITLPTNEKLFF
TRBV6-5	TRBJ2-1	.	.	TGTGCCAGCAGTTACCTCGCCACTTCCCATGAGCAGTTCTTC	CASSYLATSHEQFF
TRBV6-1	TRBJ1-1	TRBD1	.	TGTGCCAGCAGTGACCGGGACAGGGGAGGCACTGAAGCTTTCTTT	CASSDRDRGGTEAFF
TRBV2	TRBJ1-2	TRBD1	once	TGTGCCAGCAGAGTTGACAGGGGAAACGGCTACACCTTC	CASRVDRGNGYTF
TRBV7-2	TRBJ2-3	.	.	TGTGCCAGCAGCTTAGTGGGACACACCACAGATACGCAGTATTTT	CASSLVGHTTDTQYF
TRBV11-2	TRBJ2-3	TRBD2	.	TGTGCCAGCAGCTTACTAGGGGGGACTAGCGGGAGTCATAAAGATACGCAGTATTTT	CASSLLGGTSGSHKDTQYF
TRBV3-1/TRBV3-2	TRBJ2-5	.	.	TGTGCCAGCAGCCAACGGCAGGGTATATTAGGGACCCAGTACTTC	CASSQRQGILGTQYF
TRBV19	TRBJ1-2	.	once	TGTGCCAGTTTCACGGAGCAGGGTTATGGCTACACCTTC	CASFTEQGYGYTF
TRBV28	TRBJ1-1	.	.	TGTGCCAGCACCTCAACAGCAAACACTGAAGCTTTCTTT	CASTSTANTEAFF
TRBV7-2	TRBJ1-5	.	few	TGTGCCAGCAGCTTAGCAGGAGGTAATAATCAGCCCCAGCATTTT	CASSLAGGNNQPQHF
TRBV25-1	TRBJ2-1	.	.	TGTGCCAGCAGTGATTTCGGGAGCCAGTACAATGAGCAGTTCTTC	CASSDFGSQYNEQFF
TRBV30	TRBJ2-1	.	.	TGTGCCTGGAGTCTCCGCCGCGGGGGCGAGCAGTTCTTC	CAWSLRRGGEQFF
TRBV3-1/TRBV3-2	TRBJ1-2	TRBD1	.	TGTGCCAGCAGCCACGGGACAGGGGGCGTCTACGGCTACACCTTC	CASSHGTGGVYGYTF
TRBV4-2	TRBJ1-4	TRBD1	.	TGTGCCAGCAGCCAAGGGGACAGGGGGATTGGAAAACTGTTTTTT	CASSQGDRGIGKLFF
TRBV29-1	TRBJ1-1	TRBD1	.	TGCAGCGCTCCCGGACAGGGGAGGACTGAAGCTTTCTTT	CSAPGQGRTEAFF
TRBV5-1	TRBJ1-4	TRBD1	once	TGTGCCAGCAGCGCCACAGGGGCAACTAATGAAAAACTGTTTTTT	CASSATGATNEKLFF
TRBV7-2	TRBJ1-4	.	.	TGTGCCAGCAGCTCGACAGGCCAGGCAAAACTGTTTTTT	CASSSTGQAKLFF
TRBV5-4	TRBJ2-1	.	.	TGTGCCAGCAGCGCGCCCCGGAGTAAAGAGCAGTTCTTC	CASSAPRSKEQFF
TRBV27	TRBJ2-1	.	.	TGTGCCAGCAGTTTCAGGGATATCGGGAATGAGCAGTTCTTC	CASSFRDIGNEQFF
TRBV7-9	TRBJ1-1	TRBD1	once	TGTGCCAGCAGACGACAGGGGGGTGAAGCTTTCTTT	CASRRQGGEAFF
TRBV9	TRBJ2-1	.	.	TGTGCCAGCAGCGACACAGACAATGAGCAGTTCTTC	CASSDTDNEQFF
TRBV6-2/TRBV6-3	TRBJ1-5	.	.	TGTGCCAGCAGTTACTCACAGGGTGGTCGAATGAGCAATCAGCCCCAGCATTTT	CASSYSQGGRMSNQPQHF
TRBV5-6	TRBJ1-4	TRBD1	.	TGTGCCAGCAGCTTGCCGGGACAGGGGGACAAACTGTTTTTT	CASSLPGQGDKLFF
TRBV29-1	TRBJ1-5	TRBD1	.	TGCAGCGTGGGACAGGGGGGGGATCAGCCCCAGCATTTT	CSVGQGGDQPQHF
TRBV28	TRBJ2-3	TRBD1	.	TGTGCCAGCAGTTCCCGGGACAGGGGACTCACAGATACGCAGTATTTT	CASSSRDRGLTDTQYF
TRBV19	TRBJ1-1	.	.	TGTGCCAGTAGTTCCGGGGCGGGGAAGGGTGAAGCTTTCTTT	CASSSGAGKGEAFF
TRBV18	TRBJ2-2	.	.	TGTGCCAGCTCACCATCGGGGATCACCGGGGAGCTGTTTTTT	CASSPSGITGELFF
TRBV19	TRBJ1-3	.	.	TGTGCCAGTACTCAAGACAGGTACTCTGGAAACACCATATATTTT	CASTQDRYSGNTIYF
TRBV7-2	TRBJ2-1	TRBD2	.	TGTGCCAGCAGCCAAGGACTAGCGGGAGGATTAGAGCAGTTCTTC	CASSQGLAGGLEQFF
TRBV11-3	TRBJ1-1	TRBD1	.	TGTGCCAGCAGCTTAGACGGGACAGATGAAGCTTTCTTT	CASSLDGTDEAFF
TRBV19	TRBJ2-3	TRBD2	.	TGTGCCAGTAGTAGGGGACTAGCGGGAAGTTCAGATACGCAGTATTTT	CASSRGLAGSSDTQYF
TRBV5-4	TRBJ1-2	TRBD1	.	TGTGCCAGCAGCTTGGCAGGGGGCGCGAGTTATGGCTACACCTTC	CASSLAGGASYGYTF
TRBV10-3	TRBJ1-2	TRBD1	.	TGTGCCATCAGTGATCCGGACAGGACCTATGGCTACACCTTC	CAISDPDRTYGYTF
TRBV19	TRBJ1-5	.	.	TGTGCCAGTAGTATAGTCACGGGGAATCAGCCCCAGCATTTT	CASSIVTGNQPQHF
TRBV6-5	TRBJ1-6	.	.	TGTGCCAGCGTGGACAGTAGCTCACCCCTCCACTTT	CASVDSSSPLHF
TRBV14	TRBJ1-6	.	.	TGTGCCAGCAGCCAGACAGGTCTGGCGGCACCCCTCCACTTT	CASSQTGLAAPLHF
TRBV6-2/TRBV6-3	TRBJ2-2	TRBD1	.	TGTGCCAGCAGTTACAATGGACAGGGAAGCGCGAACACCGGGGAGCTGTTTTTT	CASSYNGQGSANTGELFF
TRBV5-5	TRBJ1-6	.	.	TGTGCCAGCAGCTCCGGCATGCGGGATAATTCACCCCTCCACTTT	CASSSGMRDNSPLHF
TRBV6-2/TRBV6-3	TRBJ1-5	TRBD1	.	TGTGCCAGCAGTTACCGCACCGGGACAGGGGCTAGCAATCAGCCCCAGCATTTT	CASSYRTGTGASNQPQHF
TRBV27	TRBJ1-1	.	.	TGTGCCAGCAGTTTAGTCAGGAACACTGAAGCTTTCTTT	CASSLVRNTEAFF
TRBV27	TRBJ2-1	.	.	TGTGCCAGCGGTAATCAGGGAAGTGAGCAGTTCTTC	CASGNQGSEQFF